The 9 T cell receptor beta chains listed next were all sequenced from one sample in a study of PD-L1 blockade in urothelial cancer. Profiling relied on immunoSEQ multiplex PCR, and the TCRdb table lists in-frame clones only, not all of them. The sample holds 68,000 or so clones, 75% to 85% seen once. Regarding time point: pretreatment peripheral blood. The specimen was PBMCs, collected around atezolizumab (anti-PD-L1) treatment. The origin of the receptors is a man in his 70s with urothelial cancer.

This chain uses TRBV2 with TRBJ1-6; tentative D call: TRBD1 (6 bases). V shed 6 bases and J shed 9 bases, with 12 bases lying between them. This CDR3 contains 13 residues. Germline loops: CDR1 SNHLY, CDR2 FYNNEI. In DNA form, the CDR3 reads TGTGCCAGCAGGGGGGCGAGCGGTTCACCCCTCCACTTT. It encodes CASRGASGSPLHF.

Only one count was recorded for this clone. The genes are TRBV18 and TRBJ2-1, with no clear D. Trimming cost V 6 bases and J 3 bases, with 15 bases left between them. CDR3 size: 15 residues. CDR1 KGHSH and CDR2 LQKENI come from the germline V gene. The CDR3, as DNA: TGTGCCAGCTCCCCGAGTCCCGAAAACTACAATGAGCAGTTCTTC. Its protein product is CASSPSPENYNEQFF.

The chain has TRBV5-1 and TRBJ1-1; D call uncertain. In germline, CDR1 is SGHRS, CDR2 YFSETQ. The CDR3 extends over 14 amino acids. Trimming stripped 3 bases from V and 0 bases from J, with 9 bases between. The CDR3 DNA sequence: TGCGCCAGCAGCTCAGAAATAATGAACACTGAAGCTTTCTTT. This encodes CASSSEIMNTEAFF.

The chain's CDR3 is CAITRQGANNEQFF. The CDR3 DNA is TGTGCCATCACTCGACAGGGGGCGAACAATGAGCAGTTCTTC. The V and J genes are TRBV10-3 and TRBJ2-1; 10 nucleotides line up with TRBD1. The CDR3 has 14 residues. Trimming cost V 7 bases and J 5 bases; bases outside gene matches: 5. The germline V gene encodes CDR1 ENHRY and CDR2 SYGVKD.

This clone has only one observation. This chain connects TRBV5-4 to TRBJ1-1; D is unresolved. CDR1 is SGHNT and CDR2 is YYREEE in the germline V gene (reference sequence). CDR3 length: 12 amino acids. The germline V and J ends were trimmed by 3 bases and 4 bases, with 7 bases remaining between them. CDR3 DNA: TGTGCCAGCAGCTCGAGACTCACTGAAGCTTTCTTT. Amino acid sequence: CASSSRLTEAFF.

This chain uses TRBV19 with TRBJ1-5; D not resolved. The CDR3 is made up of 14 amino acids. Germline V gene lookup returns CDR1 LNHDA and CDR2 SQIVND (reference sequence). Trimming left V 1 base short and J 3 bases short, with 7 bases between. The DNA for the CDR3 is TGTGCCAGTAGTATAGGGCAGAACAATCAGCCCCAGCATTTT. Protein: CASSIGQNNQPQHF.

The chain joins TRBV11-3 to TRBJ1-1; D possibly corresponds to TRBD1 (5 bases). The germline gives CDR1 SGHNT, CDR2 YENEEA. V lost 6 bases, J lost 0 bases, and 8 bases lay in between. The CDR3 covers 13 residues. In DNA form, the CDR3 reads TGTGCCAGCAGGGGGGGAGTGAACACTGAAGCTTTCTTT. Protein product: CASRGGVNTEAFF.

The chain combines TRBV5-1 with TRBJ2-1; D is uncertain. This CDR3 is built from 13 residues. Between the trimmed V and J ends, which lost 4 bases and 9 bases, there was a span of 14 bases. Germline lookup yields CDR1 SGHRS and CDR2 YFSETQ. The CDR3 region is CASSQRPTLEQFF. The DNA of the CDR3 is TGCGCCAGCAGCCAGCGCCCTACCCTTGAGCAGTTCTTC.

The chain has TRBV7-6 and TRBJ1-2; TRBD1 might be the D (6 bases). V lost 5 bases, J lost 4 bases, and 17 bases lay in between. CDR3 length equals 15 residues. Germline V CDR1 and CDR2: SGHVS, FNYEAQ. CDR3 residues: CASSLSGGGTYGYTF. In DNA form, the CDR3 reads TGTGCCAGCAGCCTCTCTGGGGGCGGTACCTATGGCTACACCTTC.